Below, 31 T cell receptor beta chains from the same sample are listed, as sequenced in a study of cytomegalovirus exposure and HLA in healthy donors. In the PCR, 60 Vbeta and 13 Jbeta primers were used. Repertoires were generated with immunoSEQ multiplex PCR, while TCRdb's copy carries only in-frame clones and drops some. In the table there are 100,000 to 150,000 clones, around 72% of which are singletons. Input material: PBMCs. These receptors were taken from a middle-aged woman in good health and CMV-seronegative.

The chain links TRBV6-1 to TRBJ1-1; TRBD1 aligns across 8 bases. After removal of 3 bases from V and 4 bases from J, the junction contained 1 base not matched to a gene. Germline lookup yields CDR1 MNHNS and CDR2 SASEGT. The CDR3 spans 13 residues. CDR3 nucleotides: TGTGCCAGCAGTGACACAGGGGGCACTGAAGCTTTCTTT. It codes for CASSDTGGTEAFF.

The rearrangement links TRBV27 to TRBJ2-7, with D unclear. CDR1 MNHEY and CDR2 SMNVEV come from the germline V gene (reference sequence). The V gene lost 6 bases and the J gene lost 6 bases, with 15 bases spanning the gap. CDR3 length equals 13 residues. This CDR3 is CASSPAGSGEQYF. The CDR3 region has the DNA TGTGCCAGCAGCCCCGCCGGATCGGGCGAGCAGTACTTC.

Here the CDR3 reads CASSQFHGTGSSNQPQHF. The CDR3 DNA is TGTGCCAGTAGCCAATTTCACGGGACAGGGTCTAGCAATCAGCCCCAGCATTTT. The chain employs TRBV19 and TRBJ1-5; 9 bases line up with TRBD1. This CDR3 is 18 amino acids long. Germline V lookup: CDR1 LNHDA, CDR2 SQIVND (reference sequence). Trimming cost V 6 bases and J 0 bases; bases outside gene matches: 12.

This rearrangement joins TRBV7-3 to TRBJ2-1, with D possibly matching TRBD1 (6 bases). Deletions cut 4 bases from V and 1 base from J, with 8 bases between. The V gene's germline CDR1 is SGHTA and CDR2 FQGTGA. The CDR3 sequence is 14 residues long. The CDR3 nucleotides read TGTGCCAGCAGCTCGACAGGTTCCTACAATGAGCAGTTCTTC. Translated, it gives CASSSTGSYNEQFF.

The CDR3 is CASSLYGGTYEQYF. The DNA of the CDR3 is TGTGCCAGCAGCTTGTACGGGGGAACCTACGAGCAGTACTTC. The chain recombines TRBV5-6 with TRBJ2-7; a possible D gene is TRBD2 (6 bases). Germline CDR1 reads SGHDT; CDR2 reads YYEEEE. The CDR3 has 14 residues. V was cut by 1 base and J by 2 bases, with 10 bases left in between.

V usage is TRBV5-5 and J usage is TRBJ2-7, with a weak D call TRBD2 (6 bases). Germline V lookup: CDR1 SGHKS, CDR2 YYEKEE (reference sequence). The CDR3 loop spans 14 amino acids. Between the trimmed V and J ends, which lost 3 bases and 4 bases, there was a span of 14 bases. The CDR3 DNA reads TGTGCCAGCAGCTCAGGACTATTACTGTACGAGCAGTACTTC. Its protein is CASSSGLLLYEQYF.

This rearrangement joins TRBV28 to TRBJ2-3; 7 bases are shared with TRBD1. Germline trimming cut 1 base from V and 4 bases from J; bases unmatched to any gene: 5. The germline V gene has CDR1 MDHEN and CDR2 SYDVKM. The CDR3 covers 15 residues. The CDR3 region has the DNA TGTGCCAGCAGTTTATTTACACAGGGGTCAGATACGCAGTATTTT. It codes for CASSLFTQGSDTQYF.

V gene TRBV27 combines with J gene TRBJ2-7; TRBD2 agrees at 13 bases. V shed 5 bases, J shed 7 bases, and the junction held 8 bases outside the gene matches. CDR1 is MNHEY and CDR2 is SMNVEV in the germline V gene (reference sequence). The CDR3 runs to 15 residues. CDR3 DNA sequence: TGTGCCAGCAGTCCCCGGACTAGCGGGAGTTGGGAGCAGTACTTC. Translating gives CASSPRTSGSWEQYF.

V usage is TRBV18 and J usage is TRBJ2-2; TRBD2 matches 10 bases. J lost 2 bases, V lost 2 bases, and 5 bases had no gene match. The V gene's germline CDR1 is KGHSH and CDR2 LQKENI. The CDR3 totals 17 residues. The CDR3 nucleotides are TGTGCCAGCTCACCAGTACTAGCGGGAAAAAACACCGGGGAGCTGTTTTTT. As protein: CASSPVLAGKNTGELFF. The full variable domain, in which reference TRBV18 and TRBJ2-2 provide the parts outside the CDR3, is NAGVMQNPRHLVRRRGQEARLRCSPMKGHSHVYWYRQLPEEGLKFMVYLQKENIIDESGMPKERFSAEFPKEGPSILRIQQVVRGDSAAYFCASSPVLAGKNTGELFFGEGSRLTVL.

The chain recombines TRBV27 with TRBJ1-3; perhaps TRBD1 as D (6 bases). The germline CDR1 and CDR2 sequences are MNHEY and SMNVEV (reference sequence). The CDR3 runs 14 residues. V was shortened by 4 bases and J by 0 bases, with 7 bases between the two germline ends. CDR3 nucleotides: TGTGCCAGCAGTTGGACAGCCTCTGGAAACACCATATATTTT. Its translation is CASSWTASGNTIYF.

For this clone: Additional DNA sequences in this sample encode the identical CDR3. CDR3 sequence (DNA): TGTGCCAGTAGCTATACACAGCAACCCAGCTATGGCTACACCTTC. Encoded protein: CASSYTQQPSYGYTF. The V gene is TRBV19, the J gene TRBJ1-2; D not certain. Germline V gives CDR1 LNHDA, CDR2 SQIVND (reference sequence). Trimming took 6 bases from V and 4 from J, leaving 18 bases between them. CDR3 length: 15 amino acids. Together with reference TRBV19 and TRBJ1-2, the CDR3 gives the full variable domain: DGGITQSPKYLFRKEGQNVTLSCEQNLNHDAMYWYRQDPGQGLRLIYYSQIVNDFQKGDIAEGYSVSREKKESFPLTVTSAQKNPTAFYLCASSYTQQPSYGYTFGSGTRLTVV.

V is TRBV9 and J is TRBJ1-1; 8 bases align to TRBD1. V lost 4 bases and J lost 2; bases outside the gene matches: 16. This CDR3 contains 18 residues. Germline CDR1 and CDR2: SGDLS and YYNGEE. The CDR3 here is CASSPRLMTGVGNTEAFF. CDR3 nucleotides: TGTGCCAGCAGCCCACGGCTAATGACAGGGGTTGGAAACACTGAAGCTTTCTTT.

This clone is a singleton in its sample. In DNA, the CDR3 is TGCGCCAGCAGCTTACTGCAGCGGGCCGCAGAGACCCAGTACTTC. Its protein product is CASSLLQRAAETQYF. The chain employs TRBV5-1 and TRBJ2-5; D perhaps matches TRBD2 (6 bases). The CDR3 contains 15 residues. Looked up from germline, CDR1 is SGHRS and CDR2 is YFSETQ. Trimming shortened V by 2 bases and J by 4 bases, and 15 bases separated the two germline ends.

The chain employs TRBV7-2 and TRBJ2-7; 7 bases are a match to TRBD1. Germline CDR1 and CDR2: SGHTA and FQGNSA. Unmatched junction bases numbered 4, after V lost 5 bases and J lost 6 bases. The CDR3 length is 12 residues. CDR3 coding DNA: TGTGCCAGCAGCATGAACAGGGGCGAGCAGTACTTC. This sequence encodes CASSMNRGEQYF. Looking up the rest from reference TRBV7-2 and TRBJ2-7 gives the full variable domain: GAGVSQSPSNKVTEKGKDVELRCDPISGHTALYWYRQSLGQGLEFLIYFQGNSAPDKSGLPSDRFSAERTGGSVSTLTIQRTQQEDSAVYLCASSMNRGEQYFGPGTRLTVT.

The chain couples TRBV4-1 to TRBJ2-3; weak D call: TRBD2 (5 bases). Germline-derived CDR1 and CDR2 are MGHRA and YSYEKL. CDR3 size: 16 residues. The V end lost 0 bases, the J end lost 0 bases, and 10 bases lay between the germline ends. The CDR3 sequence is CASSQDYTRSTDTQYF. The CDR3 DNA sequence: TGCGCCAGCAGCCAAGATTACACTAGAAGCACAGATACGCAGTATTTT.

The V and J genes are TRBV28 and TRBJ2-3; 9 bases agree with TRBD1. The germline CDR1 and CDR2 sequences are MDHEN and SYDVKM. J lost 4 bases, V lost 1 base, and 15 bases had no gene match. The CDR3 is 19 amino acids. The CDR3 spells CASSLFTPGGQGRPDTQYF. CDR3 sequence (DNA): TGTGCCAGCAGTTTATTCACCCCTGGGGGACAGGGTAGACCAGATACGCAGTATTTT.

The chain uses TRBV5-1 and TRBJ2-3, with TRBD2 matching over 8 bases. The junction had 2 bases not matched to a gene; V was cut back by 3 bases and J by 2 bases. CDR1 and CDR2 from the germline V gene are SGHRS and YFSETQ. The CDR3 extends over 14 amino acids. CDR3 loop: CASSSGGYTDTQYF. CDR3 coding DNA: TGCGCCAGCAGCTCGGGAGGGTACACAGATACGCAGTATTTT.

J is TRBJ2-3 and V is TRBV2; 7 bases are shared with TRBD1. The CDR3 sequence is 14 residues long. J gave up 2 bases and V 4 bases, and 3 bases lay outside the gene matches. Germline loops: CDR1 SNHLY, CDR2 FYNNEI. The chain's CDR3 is CASSVEGATDTQYF. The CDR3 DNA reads TGTGCCAGCAGTGTTGAGGGGGCCACAGATACGCAGTATTTT.

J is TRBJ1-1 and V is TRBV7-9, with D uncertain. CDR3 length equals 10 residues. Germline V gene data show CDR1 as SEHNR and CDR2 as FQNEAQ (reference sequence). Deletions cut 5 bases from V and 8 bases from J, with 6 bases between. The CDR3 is CASSLREAFF. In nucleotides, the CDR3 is TGTGCCAGCAGCCTCCGGGAAGCTTTCTTT.

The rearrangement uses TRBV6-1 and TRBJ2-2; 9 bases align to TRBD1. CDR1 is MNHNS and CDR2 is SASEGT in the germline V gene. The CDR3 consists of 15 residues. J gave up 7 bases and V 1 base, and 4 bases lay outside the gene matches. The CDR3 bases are TGTGCCAGCAGTGAAGAACAGGGGGCGGGCGGGGAGCTGTTTTTT. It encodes CASSEEQGAGGELFF.

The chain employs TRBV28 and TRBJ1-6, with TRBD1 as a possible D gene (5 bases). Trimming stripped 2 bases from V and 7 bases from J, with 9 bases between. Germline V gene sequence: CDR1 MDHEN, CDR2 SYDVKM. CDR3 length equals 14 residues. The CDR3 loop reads CASSLQGGNSPLHF. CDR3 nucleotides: TGTGCCAGCAGTTTACAGGGCGGCAATTCACCCCTCCACTTT.

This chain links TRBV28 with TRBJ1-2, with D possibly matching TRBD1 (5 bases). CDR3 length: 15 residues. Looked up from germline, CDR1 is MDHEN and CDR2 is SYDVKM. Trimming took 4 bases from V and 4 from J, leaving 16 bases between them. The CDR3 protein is CASSSAGSSGYGYTF. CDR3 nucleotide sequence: TGTGCCAGCAGTTCCGCAGGGTCCTCTGGCTATGGCTACACCTTC.

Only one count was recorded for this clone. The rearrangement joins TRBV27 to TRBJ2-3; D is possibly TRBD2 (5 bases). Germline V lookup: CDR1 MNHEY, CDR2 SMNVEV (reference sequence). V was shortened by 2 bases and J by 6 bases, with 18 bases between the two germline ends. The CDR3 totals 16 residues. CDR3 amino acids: CASSLARNIQRDTQYF. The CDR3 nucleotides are TGTGCCAGCAGTTTAGCCCGTAATATCCAGCGGGATACGCAGTATTTT.

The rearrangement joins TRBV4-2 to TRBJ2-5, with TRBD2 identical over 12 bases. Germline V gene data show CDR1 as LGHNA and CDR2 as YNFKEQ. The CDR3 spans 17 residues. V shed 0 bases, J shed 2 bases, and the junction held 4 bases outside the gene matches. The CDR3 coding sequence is TGTGCCAGCAGCCAAGATCCTAGCGGGGGGGGACAAGAGACCCAGTACTTC. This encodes CASSQDPSGGGQETQYF.

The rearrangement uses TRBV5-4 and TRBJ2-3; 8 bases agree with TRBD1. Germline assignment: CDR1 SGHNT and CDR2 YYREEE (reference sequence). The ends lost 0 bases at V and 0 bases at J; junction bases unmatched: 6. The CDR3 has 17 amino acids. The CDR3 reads CASSLGTGGTSTDTQYF. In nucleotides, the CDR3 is TGTGCCAGCAGCTTGGGTACAGGGGGGACTAGCACAGATACGCAGTATTTT.

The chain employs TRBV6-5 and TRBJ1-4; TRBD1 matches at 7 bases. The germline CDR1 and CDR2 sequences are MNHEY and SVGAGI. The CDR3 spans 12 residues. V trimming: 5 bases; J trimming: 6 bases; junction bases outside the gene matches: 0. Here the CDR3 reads CASSGQDEKLFF. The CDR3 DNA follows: TGTGCCAGCAGTGGACAGGATGAAAAACTGTTTTTT.

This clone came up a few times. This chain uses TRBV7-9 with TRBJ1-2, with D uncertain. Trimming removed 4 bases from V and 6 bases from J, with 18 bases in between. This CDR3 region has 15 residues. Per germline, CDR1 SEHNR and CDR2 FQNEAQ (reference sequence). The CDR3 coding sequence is TGTGCCAGCAGCTCTCCCCGAGGTCGGGTGGATGGCTACACCTTC. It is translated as CASSSPRGRVDGYTF.

Here the CDR3 reads CASSLAELPETQYF. DNA for the CDR3: TGCGCCAGCAGCTTGGCCGAACTCCCAGAGACCCAGTACTTC. The V gene is TRBV5-1, the J gene TRBJ2-5; no definite D call. CDR1 is SGHRS, CDR2 YFSETQ, per germline. V was pared by 0 bases and J by 4 bases, with 10 bases between. This CDR3 has 14 residues.

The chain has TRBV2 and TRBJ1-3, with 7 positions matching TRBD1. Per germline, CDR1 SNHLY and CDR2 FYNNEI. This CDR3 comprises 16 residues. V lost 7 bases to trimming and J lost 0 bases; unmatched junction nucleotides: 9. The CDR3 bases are TGTGCCAGCAATCTTCCCGGGACAGTCTCTGGAAACACCATATATTTT. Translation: CASNLPGTVSGNTIYF.

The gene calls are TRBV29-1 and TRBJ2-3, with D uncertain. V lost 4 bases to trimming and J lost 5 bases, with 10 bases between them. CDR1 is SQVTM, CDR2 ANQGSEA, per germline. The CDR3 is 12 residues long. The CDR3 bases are TGCAGCGTTGGCCCACATGAAGATACGCAGTATTTT. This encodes CSVGPHEDTQYF.

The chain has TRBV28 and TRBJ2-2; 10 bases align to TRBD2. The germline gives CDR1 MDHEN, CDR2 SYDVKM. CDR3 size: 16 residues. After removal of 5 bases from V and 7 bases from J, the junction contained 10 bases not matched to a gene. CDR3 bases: TGTGCCAGCAGTCAGCTAGCGGGAGAAGGCGGCGGGGAGCTGTTTTTT. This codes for CASSQLAGEGGGELFF.